This T cell receptor beta chain appears in the sequencing data of a study of blood T cell repertoires in COVID-19. The table came from immunoSEQ multiplex PCR; TCRdb's copy has only in-frame clones and leaves some out. The repertoire includes about 240,000 clones, approximately 78% of them detected once, and around 3.5% sits in the top ten. The CDR3 has 14 residues. In germline, CDR1 is LNHDA, CDR2 SQIVND (reference sequence). Trimming removed 1 base from V and 8 bases from J; junction bases left unmatched: 4. The TCR originated in a woman between 18 and 29 years old with acute or convalescent COVID-19. The sample taken for sequencing was peripheral blood. V usage is TRBV19 and J usage is TRBJ1-4; 7 bases line up with TRBD1. CDR3 protein: CASSIGGTEEKLFF. The CDR3 DNA is TGTGCCAGTAGTATAGGGGGGACAGAGGAAAAACTGTTTTTT.